This T cell receptor (beta chain) came from a study of T cell responses to AZD1222 COVID-19 vaccine. Using immunoSEQ multiplex PCR, the repertoire was profiled, and TCRdb retains in-frame clones only, with some absent. Of 130,000 or so clones listed, roughly 89% were seen once; the top ten hold just under 6.5%. The germline gives CDR1 DFQATT, CDR2 SNEGSKA (reference sequence). V was clipped by 3 bases and J by 7 bases, with 6 bases between them. The CDR3 consists of 11 residues. Here the sequenced sample was peripheral blood, taken on day 0 of AZD1222 vaccination. The receptor's source is an adult in good health. This chain uses TRBV20-1 with TRBJ1-4; D remains unclear. CDR3 region: CSASPVEKLFF. As DNA, the CDR3 is TGCAGTGCTAGTCCCGTTGAAAAACTGTTTTTT.